This T cell receptor (beta chain) was documented in a study of breast tumors, draining lymph nodes, adjacent tissues. The study's findings and limits: The data were judged consistent with most tumor T cells coming from lymph node and expanding in tumor. That most tumor T cells come from lymph nodes remained unproven.

This clonotype showed up just once. Its antigen remains unidentified. The V end lost 1 base, the J end lost 7 bases, and 11 bases lay between the germline ends. Germline V gives CDR1 LGHNA, CDR2 YNFKEQ. CDR3 length: 14 residues. In TCRdb, the multiplex PCR reads were re-called with MiXCR into one record per CDR3 protein. This table holds fewer than 25,000 distinct CDR3 sequences, around 68% found once. The specimen was tumor-adjacent breast tissue. V usage is TRBV4-2 and J usage is TRBJ2-1; no firm D call. The sequence came from a female donor with breast cancer. Some clones in this sample may be carry-over from other donors' samples. As DNA, the CDR3 is TGTGCCAGCAGCCAAGTAGGGCAGGCAAATGAGCAGTTCTTC. It specifies CASSQVGQANEQFF.